These T cell receptor beta chains were read from a single sample in a study of long-term antiretroviral therapy in people with HIV. Assay used: immunoSEQ multiplex PCR; TCRdb lists only in-frame clones, some missing. Of around 20,000 clones listed, more than 75% were seen once; the top ten hold about 4.5%. Specimen: unsorted PBMCs, collected approximately 6.2 years after starting antiretroviral therapy. The receptor set was obtained from a young man with HIV. CDR3s include the opening cysteine and the closing phenylalanine or tryptophan. D genes are given only for firm matches. Clone sizes are given selectively: once, few, many, or a class where the clone is expanded.

clone size: .; D gene: TRBD1; V gene: TRBV4-3; J gene: TRBJ2-7; CDR3 DNA: TGCGCCAGCAGCCCAGGACAGGGGCCCACCTACGAGCAGTACTTC; CDR3 protein: CASSPGQGPTYEQYF
clone size: .; D gene: .; V gene: TRBV7-2; J gene: TRBJ2-3; CDR3 DNA: TGTGCCAGTGGGATTGACGGGAGTAGAGATACGCAGTATTTT; CDR3 protein: CASGIDGSRDTQYF
clone size: .; D gene: TRBD2; V gene: TRBV5-1; J gene: TRBJ2-3; CDR3 DNA: TGCGCCAGCAGCACCGACAGGAACCTAGCGGGAGGGCCGGATACGCAGTATTTT; CDR3 protein: CASSTDRNLAGGPDTQYF
clone size: .; D gene: .; V gene: TRBV30; J gene: TRBJ2-1; CDR3 DNA: TGTGCCTGGAAGGGAGGCTCGAGGGAGCAGTTCTTC; CDR3 protein: CAWKGGSREQFF
clone size: .; D gene: .; V gene: TRBV4-1; J gene: TRBJ2-3; CDR3 DNA: TGCGCCAGCATGGGGGTTAGCGGCAGCACAGATACGCAGTATTTT; CDR3 protein: CASMGVSGSTDTQYF
clone size: .; D gene: .; V gene: TRBV7-9; J gene: TRBJ2-7; CDR3 DNA: TGTGCCAGCAGCTTAGAATCTTACGAGCAGTACTTC; CDR3 protein: CASSLESYEQYF
clone size: .; D gene: .; V gene: TRBV25-1; J gene: TRBJ1-2; CDR3 DNA: TGTGCCAGCAGTGAGTTCAGGGAGGACTATGGCTACACCTTC; CDR3 protein: CASSEFREDYGYTF
clone size: .; D gene: .; V gene: TRBV2; J gene: TRBJ1-1; CDR3 DNA: TGTGCCAGCAGTGAGGTGGGGCCGGCTATGAACACTGAAGCTTTCTTT; CDR3 protein: CASSEVGPAMNTEAFF
clone size: .; D gene: .; V gene: TRBV5-1; J gene: TRBJ2-7; CDR3 DNA: TGCGCCAGCAGCCCGGACGCTTGGGGGGCCTACGAGCAGTACTTC; CDR3 protein: CASSPDAWGAYEQYF
clone size: .; D gene: .; V gene: TRBV7-9; J gene: TRBJ1-2; CDR3 DNA: TGTGCCAGCAGCCCAAGGACCCCGGTCGGCTACACCTTC; CDR3 protein: CASSPRTPVGYTF
clone size: .; D gene: .; V gene: TRBV28; J gene: TRBJ1-4; CDR3 DNA: TGTGCCAGCAGTTTTCGAGAGACTTCAGGGGAAAAACTGTTTTTT; CDR3 protein: CASSFRETSGEKLFF
clone size: few; D gene: .; V gene: TRBV18; J gene: TRBJ1-2; CDR3 DNA: TGTGCCAGCTCACCAAGAGAGGGGGATGGCTACACCTTC; CDR3 protein: CASSPREGDGYTF
clone size: .; D gene: .; V gene: TRBV5-6; J gene: TRBJ2-7; CDR3 DNA: TGTGCCAGCAGCATCACCAGGGGAGAGCAGTACTTC; CDR3 protein: CASSITRGEQYF
clone size: .; D gene: .; V gene: TRBV19; J gene: TRBJ1-5; CDR3 DNA: TGTGCCAGTAGTATTTCAGGGCAGCCCCAGCATTTT; CDR3 protein: CASSISGQPQHF
clone size: .; D gene: TRBD2; V gene: TRBV4-3; J gene: TRBJ2-2; CDR3 DNA: TGCGCCAGCAGCCAAGGGAATAGCGGGAGAGAAACCGGGGAGCTGTTTTTT; CDR3 protein: CASSQGNSGRETGELFF
clone size: .; D gene: .; V gene: TRBV7-2; J gene: TRBJ1-4; CDR3 DNA: TGTGCCAGCACGAGAGATGCAACTAATGAAAAACTGTTTTTT; CDR3 protein: CASTRDATNEKLFF